This T cell receptor beta chain originates from a study of graft-versus-host responses after intestinal transplantation. Findings and caveats of the study: There was an association between peak levels of circulating GvH clones and early post-transplant HvG declines.

Assay: immunoSEQ multiplex PCR; the TCRdb copy retains only in-frame clones and omits some. The data hold about 15,000 clones, with around a third observed a single time. Germline CDR1 reads SGDLS; CDR2 reads YYNGEE. The CDR3 has 19 amino acids. V was clipped by 0 bases and J by 1 base; unmatched bases: 7. The sequence was obtained from a human patient who received an intestinal transplant. The specimen comprised alloreactive CD4+ T cells from a mixed lymphocyte reaction culture, sampled before intestinal transplant. Described subset: CFSE-low proliferating T cells sorted from roughly six-day pre-transplant mixed lymphocyte reaction (GvH or HvG direction). The chain carries TRBV9 and TRBJ2-1; TRBD2 matches at 13 bases. The CDR3 nucleotides read TGTGCCAGCAGCGTAGTCCCCGGACTAGCGGGAGTTTCCTACAATGAGCAGTTCTTC. Translating gives CASSVVPGLAGVSYNEQFF.